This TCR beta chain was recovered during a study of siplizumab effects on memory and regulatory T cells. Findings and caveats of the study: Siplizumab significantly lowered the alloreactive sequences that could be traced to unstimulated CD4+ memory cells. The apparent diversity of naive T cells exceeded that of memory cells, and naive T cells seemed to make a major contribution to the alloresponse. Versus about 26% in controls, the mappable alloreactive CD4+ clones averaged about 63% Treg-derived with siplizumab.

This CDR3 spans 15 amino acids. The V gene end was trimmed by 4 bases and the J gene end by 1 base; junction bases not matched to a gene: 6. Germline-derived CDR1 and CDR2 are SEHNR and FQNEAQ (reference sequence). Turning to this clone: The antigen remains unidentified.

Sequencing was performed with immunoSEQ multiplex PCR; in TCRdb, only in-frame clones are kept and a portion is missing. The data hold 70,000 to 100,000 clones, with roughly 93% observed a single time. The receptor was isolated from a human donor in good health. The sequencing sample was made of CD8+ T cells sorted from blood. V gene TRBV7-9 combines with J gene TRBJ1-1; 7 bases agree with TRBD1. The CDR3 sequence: CASSSYGTANTEAFF. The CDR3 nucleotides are TGTGCCAGCAGCTCTTACGGGACAGCGAACACTGAAGCTTTCTTT.